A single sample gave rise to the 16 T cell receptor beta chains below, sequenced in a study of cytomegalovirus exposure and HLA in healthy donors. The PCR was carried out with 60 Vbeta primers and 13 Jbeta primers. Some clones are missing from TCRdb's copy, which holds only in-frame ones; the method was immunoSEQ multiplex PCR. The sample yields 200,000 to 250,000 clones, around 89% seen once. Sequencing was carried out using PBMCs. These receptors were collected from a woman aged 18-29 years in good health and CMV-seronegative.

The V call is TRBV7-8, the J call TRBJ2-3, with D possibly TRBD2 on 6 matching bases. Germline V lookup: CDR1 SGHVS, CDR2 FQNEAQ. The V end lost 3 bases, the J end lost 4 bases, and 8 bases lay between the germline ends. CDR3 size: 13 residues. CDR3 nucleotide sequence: TGTGCCAGCAGCTTGGGGGGAGCAGATACGCAGTATTTT. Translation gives CASSLGGADTQYF.

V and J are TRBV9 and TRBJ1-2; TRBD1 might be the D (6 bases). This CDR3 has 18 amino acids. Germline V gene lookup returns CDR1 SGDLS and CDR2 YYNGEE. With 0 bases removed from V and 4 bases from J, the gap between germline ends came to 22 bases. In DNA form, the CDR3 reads TGTGCCAGCAGCGTAGTTCGGGGGGCCTCACCATCATTCTATGGCTACACCTTC. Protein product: CASSVVRGASPSFYGYTF. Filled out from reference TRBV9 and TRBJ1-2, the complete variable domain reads DSGVTQTPKHLITATGQRVTLRCSPRSGDLSVYWYQQSLDQGLQFLIQYYNGEERAKGNILERFSAQQFPDLHSELNLSSLELGDSALYFCASSVVRGASPSFYGYTFGSGTRLTVV.

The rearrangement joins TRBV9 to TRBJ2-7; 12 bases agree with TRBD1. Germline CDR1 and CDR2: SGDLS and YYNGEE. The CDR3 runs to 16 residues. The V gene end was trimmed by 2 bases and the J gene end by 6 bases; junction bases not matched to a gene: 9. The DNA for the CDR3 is TGTGCCAGCAGCGTGACTTCCGGGACAGGGGGCTCCGAGCAGTACTTC. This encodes CASSVTSGTGGSEQYF.

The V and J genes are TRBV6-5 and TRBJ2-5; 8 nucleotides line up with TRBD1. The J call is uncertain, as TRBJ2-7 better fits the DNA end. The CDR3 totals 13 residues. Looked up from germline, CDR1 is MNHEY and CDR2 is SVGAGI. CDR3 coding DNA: TGTGCCAGCAGGAGCGGACAGGGCTACGAGCAGTACTTC. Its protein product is CASRSGQGYEQYF.

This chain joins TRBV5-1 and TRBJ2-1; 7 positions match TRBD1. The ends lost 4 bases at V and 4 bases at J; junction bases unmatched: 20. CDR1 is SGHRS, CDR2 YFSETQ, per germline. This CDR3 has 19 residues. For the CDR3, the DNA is TGCGCCAGCAGCGGGTACAGGGGAATTAGGCCTCTAAATTACAATGAGCAGTTCTTC. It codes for CASSGYRGIRPLNYNEQFF.

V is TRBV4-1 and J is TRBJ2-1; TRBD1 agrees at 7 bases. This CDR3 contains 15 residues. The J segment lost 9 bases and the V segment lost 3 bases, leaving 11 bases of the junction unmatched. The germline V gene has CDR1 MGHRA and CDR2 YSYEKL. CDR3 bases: TGCGCCAGCAGCCAGTCGGGACAGCTATACCTTGAGCAGTTCTTC. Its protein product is CASSQSGQLYLEQFF.

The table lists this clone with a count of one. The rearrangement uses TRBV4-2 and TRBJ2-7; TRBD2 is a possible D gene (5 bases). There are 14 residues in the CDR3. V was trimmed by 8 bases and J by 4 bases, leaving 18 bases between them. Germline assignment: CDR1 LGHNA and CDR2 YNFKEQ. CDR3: CASGIGRVGYEQYF. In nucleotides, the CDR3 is TGTGCCAGCGGAATCGGGCGGGTGGGATACGAGCAGTACTTC.

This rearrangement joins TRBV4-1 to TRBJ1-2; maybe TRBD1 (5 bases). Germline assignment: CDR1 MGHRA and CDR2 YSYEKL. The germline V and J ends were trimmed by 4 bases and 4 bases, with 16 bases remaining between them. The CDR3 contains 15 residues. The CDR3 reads CASSLSRDSFYGYTF. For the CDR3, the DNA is TGCGCCAGCAGCCTAAGTAGGGACTCCTTCTATGGCTACACCTTC.

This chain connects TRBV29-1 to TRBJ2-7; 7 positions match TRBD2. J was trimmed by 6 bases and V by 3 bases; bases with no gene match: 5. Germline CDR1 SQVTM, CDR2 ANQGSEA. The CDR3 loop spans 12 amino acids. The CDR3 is CSVDSSGGEQYF. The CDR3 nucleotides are TGCAGCGTTGACTCTAGCGGTGGCGAGCAGTACTTC.

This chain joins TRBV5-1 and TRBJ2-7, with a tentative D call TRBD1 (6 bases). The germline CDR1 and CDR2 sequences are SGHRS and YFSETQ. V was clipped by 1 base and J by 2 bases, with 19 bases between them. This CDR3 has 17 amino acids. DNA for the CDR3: TGCGCCAGCAGCTTGTCACTCACCCGGGACATTCCCTACGAGCAGTACTTC. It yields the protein CASSLSLTRDIPYEQYF.

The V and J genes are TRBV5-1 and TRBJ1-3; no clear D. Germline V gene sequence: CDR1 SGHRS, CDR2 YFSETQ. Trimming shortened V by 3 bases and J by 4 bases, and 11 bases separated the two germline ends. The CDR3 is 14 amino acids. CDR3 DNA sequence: TGCGCCAGCAGCTCCGGACCGGGGGGAAACACCATATATTTT. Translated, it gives CASSSGPGGNTIYF.

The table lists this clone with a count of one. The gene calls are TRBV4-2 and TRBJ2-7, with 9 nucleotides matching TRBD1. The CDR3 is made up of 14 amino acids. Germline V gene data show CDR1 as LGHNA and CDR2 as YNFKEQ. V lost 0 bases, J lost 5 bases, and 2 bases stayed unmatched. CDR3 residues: CASSQEGTGNEQYF. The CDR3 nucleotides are TGTGCCAGCAGCCAAGAGGGGACAGGGAACGAGCAGTACTTC.

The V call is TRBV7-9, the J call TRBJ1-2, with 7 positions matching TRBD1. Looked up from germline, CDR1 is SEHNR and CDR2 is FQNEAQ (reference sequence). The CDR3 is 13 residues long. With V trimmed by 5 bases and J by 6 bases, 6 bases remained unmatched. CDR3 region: CASSQGQENGYTF. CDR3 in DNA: TGTGCCAGCAGCCAAGGACAGGAAAATGGCTACACCTTC.

The CDR3 loop reads CASSLLVPQGADTQYF. CDR3 coding DNA: TGTGCCAGCAGTTTACTAGTGCCACAGGGGGCGGATACGCAGTATTTT. The chain joins TRBV27 to TRBJ2-3; 9 bases are shared with TRBD1. Trimming removed 2 bases from V and 6 bases from J; junction bases left unmatched: 9. The CDR3 extends over 16 amino acids. Germline assignment: CDR1 MNHEY and CDR2 SMNVEV (reference sequence).

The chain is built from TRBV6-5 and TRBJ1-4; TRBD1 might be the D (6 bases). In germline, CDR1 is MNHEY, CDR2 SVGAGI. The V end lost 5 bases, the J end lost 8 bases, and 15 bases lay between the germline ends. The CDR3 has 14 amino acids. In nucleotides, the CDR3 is TGTGCCAGCAGTGAACGGGACACGAGGGAAAAACTGTTTTTT. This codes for CASSERDTREKLFF.

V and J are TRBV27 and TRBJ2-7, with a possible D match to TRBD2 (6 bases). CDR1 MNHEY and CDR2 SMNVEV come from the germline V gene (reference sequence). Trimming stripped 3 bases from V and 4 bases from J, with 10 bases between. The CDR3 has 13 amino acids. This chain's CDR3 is CASSFLGTYEQYF. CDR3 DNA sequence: TGTGCCAGCAGTTTTCTGGGGACTTACGAGCAGTACTTC.